This record looks at one TCR beta chain sequence and its context. Antigen: not known. TCRdb recomputed calls from the 5' RACE reads with MiXCR, one row per CDR3 protein. The table has approximately 220,000 distinct CDR3 sequences, roughly a tenth seen once. The data were taken from a study of identical twins. Findings and limits, study-wide: Modelling underestimated the level of out-of-frame TCR alpha sharing observed in monozygotic twins.

The CDR3 has 14 residues. The source is a woman aged 18-29 years in good health. The gene calls are TRBV21-1 and TRBJ2-1; TRBD1, the table's D call, was not compared with the DNA. TRBV21-1 constitutes a pseudogene. Sequencing was done on a sample of memory (CD45RO+) T cells sorted from blood. As DNA, the CDR3 is TGTGCCAGCAGCCGGGACAGGGGATGCGGGGAGCAGTTCTTC. Translating gives CASSRDRGCGEQFF.